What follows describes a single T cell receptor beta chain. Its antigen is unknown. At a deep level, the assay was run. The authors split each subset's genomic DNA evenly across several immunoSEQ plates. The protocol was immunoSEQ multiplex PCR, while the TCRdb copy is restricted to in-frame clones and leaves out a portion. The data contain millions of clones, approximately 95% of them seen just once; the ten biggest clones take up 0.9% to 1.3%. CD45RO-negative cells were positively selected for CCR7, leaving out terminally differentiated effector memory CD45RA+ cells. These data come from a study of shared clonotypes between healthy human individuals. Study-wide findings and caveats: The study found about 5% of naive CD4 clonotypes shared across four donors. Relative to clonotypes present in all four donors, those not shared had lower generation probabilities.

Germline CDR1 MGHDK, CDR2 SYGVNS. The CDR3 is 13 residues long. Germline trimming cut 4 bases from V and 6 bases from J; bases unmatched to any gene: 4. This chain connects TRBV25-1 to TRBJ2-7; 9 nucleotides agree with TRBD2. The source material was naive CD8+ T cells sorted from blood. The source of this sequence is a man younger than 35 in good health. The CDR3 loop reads CASSAIAGVEQYF. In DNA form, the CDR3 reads TGTGCCAGCAGTGCTATAGCGGGAGTCGAGCAGTACTTC.